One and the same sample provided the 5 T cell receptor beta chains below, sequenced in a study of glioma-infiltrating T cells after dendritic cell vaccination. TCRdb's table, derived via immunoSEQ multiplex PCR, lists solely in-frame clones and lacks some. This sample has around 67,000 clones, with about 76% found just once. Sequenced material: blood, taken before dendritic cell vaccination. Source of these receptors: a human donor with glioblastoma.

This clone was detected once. The CDR3 nucleotides read TGTGCCAGCAGTGCTTTCCACCAAGAGACCCAGTACTTC. It encodes CASSAFHQETQYF. The gene calls are TRBV2 and TRBJ2-5; D ambiguous. The germline gives CDR1 SNHLY, CDR2 FYNNEI. V shed 4 bases and J shed 0 bases, with 6 bases lying between them. CDR3 length: 13 residues.

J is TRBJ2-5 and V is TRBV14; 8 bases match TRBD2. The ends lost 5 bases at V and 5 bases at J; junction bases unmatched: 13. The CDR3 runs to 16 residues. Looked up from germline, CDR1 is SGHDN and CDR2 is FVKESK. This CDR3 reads CASSSTGGAILETQYF. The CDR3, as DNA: TGTGCCAGCAGCTCGACCGGGGGGGCGATCCTGGAGACCCAGTACTTC.

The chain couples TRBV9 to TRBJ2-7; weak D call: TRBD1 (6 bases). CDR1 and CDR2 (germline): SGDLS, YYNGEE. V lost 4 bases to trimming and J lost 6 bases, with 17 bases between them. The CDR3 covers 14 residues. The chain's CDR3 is CASSIAPNRVEQYF. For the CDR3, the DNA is TGTGCCAGCAGCATTGCACCTAACAGGGTCGAGCAGTACTTC.

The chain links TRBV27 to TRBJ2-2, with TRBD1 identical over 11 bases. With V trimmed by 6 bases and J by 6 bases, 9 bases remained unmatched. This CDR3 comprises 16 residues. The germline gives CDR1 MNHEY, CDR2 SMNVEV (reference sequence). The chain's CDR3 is CASSFRGTGGAGELFF. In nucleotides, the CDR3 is TGTGCCAGCAGCTTCCGCGGGACAGGGGGTGCCGGGGAGCTGTTTTTT.

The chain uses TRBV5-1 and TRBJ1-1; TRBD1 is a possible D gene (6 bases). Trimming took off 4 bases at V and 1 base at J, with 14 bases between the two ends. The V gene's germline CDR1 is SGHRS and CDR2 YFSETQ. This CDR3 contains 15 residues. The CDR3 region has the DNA TGCGCCAGCAGCGGGGGCCTTGGAGGGAACACTGAAGCTTTCTTT. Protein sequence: CASSGGLGGNTEAFF.